Included here is one TCR beta chain sequence, with context. Other nucleotide sequences from this sample produce the same CDR3. Clones were sequenced by immunoSEQ multiplex PCR, and TCRdb holds only the in-frame ones, with some missing. The profile shows roughly 2.6 million clones, around 94% of them singletons. This entry is derived from a study of shared clonotypes between healthy human individuals. The germline V and J ends were trimmed by 0 bases and 6 bases, with 9 bases remaining between them. Germline-derived CDR1 and CDR2 are SGHTA and FQGTGA. The CDR3 sequence is 13 residues long. Sequenced material: naive CD4+ T cells sorted from blood. Subset of the sample: CD45RA+ positively selected. V gene TRBV7-3 combines with J gene TRBJ2-7; D call uncertain. The clonotype comes from a man between 18 and 29 years old in good health. CDR3 nucleotides: TGTGCCAGCAGCTTAACAGGGATAGGCGAGCAGTACTTC. Translation: CASSLTGIGEQYF.